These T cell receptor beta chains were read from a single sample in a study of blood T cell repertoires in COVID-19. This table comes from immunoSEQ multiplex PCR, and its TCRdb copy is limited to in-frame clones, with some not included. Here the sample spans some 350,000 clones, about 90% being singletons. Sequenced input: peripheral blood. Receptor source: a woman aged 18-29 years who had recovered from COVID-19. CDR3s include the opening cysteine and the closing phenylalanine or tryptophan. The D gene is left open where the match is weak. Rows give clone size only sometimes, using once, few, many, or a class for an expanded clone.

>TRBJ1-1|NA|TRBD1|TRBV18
TGTGCCAGCTCACCGCGACAGGGATATTATACTGAAGCTTTCTTT
CASSPRQGYYTEAFF
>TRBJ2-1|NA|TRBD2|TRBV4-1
TGCGCCAGCAGCCAAGGACTAGCGGGAGGGGACGGGTTCTTC
CASSQGLAGGDGFF
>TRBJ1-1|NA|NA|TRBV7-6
TGTGCCAGCTCCTCGGGGGGCATTTACACTGAAGCTTTCTTT
CASSSGGIYTEAFF
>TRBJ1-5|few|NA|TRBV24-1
TGTGCCACCGGCGGGGGTTTGGGCAATCAGCCCCAGCATTTT
CATGGGLGNQPQHF
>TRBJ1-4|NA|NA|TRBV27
TGTGCCAGCAGTTCCAGACACGTTACAACTAATGAAAAACTGTTTTTT
CASSSRHVTTNEKLFF
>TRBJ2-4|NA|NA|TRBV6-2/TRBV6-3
TGTGCCAGCAGTTTCCGGGTTCTCACGGCCAAAAACATTCAGTACTTC
CASSFRVLTAKNIQYF
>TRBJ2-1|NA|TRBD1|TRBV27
TGTGCCAGCAGAGGGTATGAGAGGGGGCCGGAGCAGTTCTTC
CASRGYERGPEQFF
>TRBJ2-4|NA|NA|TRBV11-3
TGTGCCAGCAGCGTGACATCTGCCAAAAACATTCAGTACTTC
CASSVTSAKNIQYF
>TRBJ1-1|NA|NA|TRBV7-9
TGTGCCAGCAAGAAACCGCAGGCGAACACTGAAGCTTTCTTT
CASKKPQANTEAFF
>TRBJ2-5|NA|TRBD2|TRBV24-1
TGTGCCACCAGTGTCGGCGGGAGGGAAGAAGAGACCCAGTACTTC
CATSVGGREEETQYF
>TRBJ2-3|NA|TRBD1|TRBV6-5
TGTGCCAGCAGCCATCGGACAGGTGATACGCAGTATTTT
CASSHRTGDTQYF
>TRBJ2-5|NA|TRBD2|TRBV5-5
TGTGCCAGCAGCCGAAGCGGGACGGAGACCCAGTACTTC
CASSRSGTETQYF
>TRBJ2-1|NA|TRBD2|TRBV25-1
TGTGCCAGCAGCAAACCCGGGACTACCCACAATGAGCAGTTCTTC
CASSKPGTTHNEQFF
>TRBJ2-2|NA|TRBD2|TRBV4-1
TGCGCCAGCAGCCAGGACGGACTAGCGGGAGGGGCCGGGGAGCTGTTTTTT
CASSQDGLAGGAGELFF
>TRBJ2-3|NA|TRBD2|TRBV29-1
TGCAGCGTTGAAGATCCTCTAGCGGGAGGGAACACAGATACGCAGTATTTT
CSVEDPLAGGNTDTQYF
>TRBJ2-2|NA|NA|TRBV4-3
TGCGCCAGCAGCCAGGTCCTTACCGGAACTAATCCGACCGGGGAGCTGTTTTTT
CASSQVLTGTNPTGELFF
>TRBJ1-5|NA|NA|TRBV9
TGTGCCAGCAGCGAGGCGGGACGGGTCAGGCAGCCCCAGCATTTT
CASSEAGRVRQPQHF
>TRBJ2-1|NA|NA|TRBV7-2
TGTGCCAGCAGCTTAGGAACTATAACCTACAATGAGCAGTTCTTC
CASSLGTITYNEQFF
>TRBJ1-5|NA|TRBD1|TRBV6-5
TGTGCCAGCGGCAGGGGGCGGGAGAGTCAGCCCCAGCATTTT
CASGRGRESQPQHF
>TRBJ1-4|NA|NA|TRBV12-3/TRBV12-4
TGTGCCAGCAGTTCAGCAGGGGTCGGAAAACTGTTTTTT
CASSSAGVGKLFF
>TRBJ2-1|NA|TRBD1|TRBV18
TGTGCCAGCTCGTTGGGACAGGGAAATGCGTATGAGCAGTTCTTC
CASSLGQGNAYEQFF
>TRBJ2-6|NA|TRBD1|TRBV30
TGTGCCTGGTCTCAACCGGGACAGGGGACCCTCCTGGGAGGGGCCAACGTCCTGACTTTC
CAWSQPGQGTLLGGANVLTF
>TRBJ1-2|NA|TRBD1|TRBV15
TGTGCCACCAGCAGAGAGGGGGACAGGGGCGTGTGGAACTATGGCTACACCTTC
CATSREGDRGVWNYGYTF
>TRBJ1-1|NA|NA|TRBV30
TGTGCCTGGAGTGTACGCCGCGGGGACACTGAAGCTTTCTTT
CAWSVRRGDTEAFF
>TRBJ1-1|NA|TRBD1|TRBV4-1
TGCGCCAGCAGCCCACAACCGGGACAGATAAACACTGAAGCTTTCTTT
CASSPQPGQINTEAFF
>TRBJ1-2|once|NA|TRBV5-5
TGTGCCAGCAGCTTGGCCCAGATAAACTATGGCTACACCTTC
CASSLAQINYGYTF
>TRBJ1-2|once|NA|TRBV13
TGTGCCAGCAGCTTAGGCCCCGATGGCTACACCTTC
CASSLGPDGYTF
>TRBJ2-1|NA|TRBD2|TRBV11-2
TGTGCCAGCAAACTTAGCGGGAGCCATGAGCAGTTCTTC
CASKLSGSHEQFF
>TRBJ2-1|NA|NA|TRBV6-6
TGTGCCAGCAGTTACTCCCTGGACCGCGGGGATGAGCAGTTCTTC
CASSYSLDRGDEQFF
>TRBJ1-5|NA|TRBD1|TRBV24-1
TGTGCCACCAATGGGGACAGAGACCTTCGGGGCAATCAGCCCCAGCATTTT
CATNGDRDLRGNQPQHF
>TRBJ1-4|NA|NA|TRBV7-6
TGTGCCAGCAGCAAGCGGGACATGGCAGGGGAAAAACTGTTTTTT
CASSKRDMAGEKLFF
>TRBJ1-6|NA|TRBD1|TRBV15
TGTGCCACCAGCAGAGACCCCGGACAGGGAATCAATTCACCCCTCCACTTT
CATSRDPGQGINSPLHF
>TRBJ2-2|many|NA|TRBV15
TGTGCCACCAGCACGGGCGGGACCCTCACCGGGGAGCTGTTTTTT
CATSTGGTLTGELFF
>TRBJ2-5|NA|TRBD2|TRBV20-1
TGCAGTGCTAGTCTTAGCGGGAGGGCCGAGGAGACCCAGTACTTC
CSASLSGRAEETQYF
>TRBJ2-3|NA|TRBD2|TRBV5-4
TGTGCCAGCAGCATTAGCGGGAGTCGGTCCACAGATACGCAGTATTTT
CASSISGSRSTDTQYF
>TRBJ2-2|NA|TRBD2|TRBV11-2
TGTGCCAGCAGCCCTATAGCGGGGAGAAGCACCGGGGAGCTGTTTTTT
CASSPIAGRSTGELFF
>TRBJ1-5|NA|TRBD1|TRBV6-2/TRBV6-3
TGTGCCAGCAGTTATGACTTGACAGGGACTAATCAGCCCCAGCATTTT
CASSYDLTGTNQPQHF
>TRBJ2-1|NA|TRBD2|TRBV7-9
TGTGCCAGCAGCCCACTACGTGGGAGGGCTTTAAATGAGCAGTTCTTC
CASSPLRGRALNEQFF
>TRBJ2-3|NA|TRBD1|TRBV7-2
TGTGCCAGCAGCTTAGTAGGGACAGGGGGGGGAGATACGCAGTATTTT
CASSLVGTGGGDTQYF
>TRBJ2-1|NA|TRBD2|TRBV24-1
TGTGCCACCAGTGGTATAGCGGGAGGGGCGAGCTCCTACAATGAGCAGTTCTTC
CATSGIAGGASSYNEQFF
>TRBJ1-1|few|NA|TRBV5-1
TGCGCCAGCAGCCAACTTACCGGGACTCTAAACGCTGAAGCTTTCTTT
CASSQLTGTLNAEAFF
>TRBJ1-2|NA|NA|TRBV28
TGTGCCAGCAGTTTAAATTATAACTATGGCTACACCTTC
CASSLNYNYGYTF
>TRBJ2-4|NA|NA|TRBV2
TGTGCCAGCAGCGAAAGGAAACGGGTACTAGCCAAAAACATTCAGTACTTC
CASSERKRVLAKNIQYF
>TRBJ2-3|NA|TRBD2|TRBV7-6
TGTGCCAGCAGCTTAAAGGCTAGCGGGAGCAGCACAGATACGCAGTATTTT
CASSLKASGSSTDTQYF
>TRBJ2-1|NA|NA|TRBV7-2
TGTGCCAGCAGCCCCCAATCAGGAGGCCGGGAGCAGTTCTTC
CASSPQSGGREQFF